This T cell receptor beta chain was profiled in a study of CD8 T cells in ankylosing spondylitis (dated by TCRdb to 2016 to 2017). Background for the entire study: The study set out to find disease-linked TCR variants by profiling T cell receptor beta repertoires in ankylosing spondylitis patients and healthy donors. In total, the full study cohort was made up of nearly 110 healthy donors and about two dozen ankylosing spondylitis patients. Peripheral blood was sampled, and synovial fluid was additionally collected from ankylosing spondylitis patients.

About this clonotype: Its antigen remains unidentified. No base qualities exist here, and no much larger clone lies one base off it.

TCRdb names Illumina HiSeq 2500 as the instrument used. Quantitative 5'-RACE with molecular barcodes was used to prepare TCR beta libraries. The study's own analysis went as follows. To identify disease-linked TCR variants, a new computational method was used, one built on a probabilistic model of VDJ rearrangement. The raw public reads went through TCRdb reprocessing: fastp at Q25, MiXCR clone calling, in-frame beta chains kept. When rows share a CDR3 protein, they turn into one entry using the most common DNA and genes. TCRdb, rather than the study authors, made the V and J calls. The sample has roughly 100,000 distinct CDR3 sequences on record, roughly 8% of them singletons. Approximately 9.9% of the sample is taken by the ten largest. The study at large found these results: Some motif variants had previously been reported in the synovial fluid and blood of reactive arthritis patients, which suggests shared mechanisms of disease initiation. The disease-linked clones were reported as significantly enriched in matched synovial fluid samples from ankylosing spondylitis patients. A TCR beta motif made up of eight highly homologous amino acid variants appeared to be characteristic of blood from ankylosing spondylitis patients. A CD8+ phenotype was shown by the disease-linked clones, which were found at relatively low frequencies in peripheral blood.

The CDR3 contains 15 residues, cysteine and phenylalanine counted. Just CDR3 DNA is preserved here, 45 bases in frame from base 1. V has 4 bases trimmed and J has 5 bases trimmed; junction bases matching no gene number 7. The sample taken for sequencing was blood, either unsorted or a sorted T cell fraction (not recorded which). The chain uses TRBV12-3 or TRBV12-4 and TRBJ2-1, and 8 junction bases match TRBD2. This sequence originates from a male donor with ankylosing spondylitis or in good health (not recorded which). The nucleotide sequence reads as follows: TGTGCCAGCAGTTCATTAGCGGGACCCCACAATGAGCAGTTCTTC. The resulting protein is CASSSLAGPHNEQFF.